Detailed here is one T cell receptor beta chain. The antigen remains undetermined. The sample is drawn from a study of T cells in Graves' hyperthyroidism and ophthalmopathy. Study overall: Peripheral blood samples were taken at initial diagnosis, prior to any treatment. Overall study findings and caveats: Most thyroid clonotypes with frequency above 0.001 were detected in blood.

It was RNA transcripts that yielded the amplified TCR beta CDR3 regions. With the HTBI primer set, the TCR CDR3 went through a first round of RT-PCR. TCRdb fed the multiplex PCR reads into MiXCR, producing one record per CDR3 protein. The sample has about 350,000 distinct CDR3 sequences, around 18% seen once. The germline CDR1 and CDR2 sequences are SGHRS and YFSETQ. The J segment lost 5 bases and the V segment lost 4 bases, leaving 16 bases of the junction unmatched. This CDR3 spans 18 amino acids. Under 3 months was the duration of disease in ophthalmopathy patients, who also had a Clinical Activity Score of at least 3 and a NOSPECS grade of at least 4. Every diagnosis used clinical symptoms, serum thyroxine and TRAb, thyroid ultrasound and orbital computed tomography.

Sequenced: blood. The receptor was isolated from a woman in her 40s with Graves' ophthalmopathy. The V gene is TRBV5-1, the J gene TRBJ2-5; TRBD2 agrees at 11 bases. In DNA form, the CDR3 reads TGCGCCAGCAGCCTAGCCGGGACTAGCGGTCGCATCGGGGAGACCCAGTACTTC. It is translated as CASSLAGTSGRIGETQYF. Full variable domain (rest looked up from reference TRBV5-1 and TRBJ2-5): KAGVTQTPRYLIKTRGQQVTLSCSPISGHRSVSWYQQTPGQGLQFLFEYFSETQRNKGNFPGRFSGRQFSNSRSEMNVSTLELGDSALYLCASSLAGTSGRIGETQYFGPGTRLLVL.